Below are 13 T cell receptor beta chains sequenced from a single sample in a study of T cell changes during pregnancy in multiple sclerosis. Some clones are missing from TCRdb's copy, which holds only in-frame ones; the method was immunoSEQ multiplex PCR. In the table there are some 70,000 clones, around nine tenths of which are singletons. The material was CD8+ T cells from peripheral blood mononuclear cells, obtained before pregnancy. These receptors all come from a female donor with multiple sclerosis, enrolled in a pregnancy study.

The chain combines TRBV5-1 with TRBJ2-7; D may be TRBD1 (5 bases). The CDR3 is made up of 15 amino acids. CDR1 and CDR2 (germline): SGHRS, YFSETQ. The V end lost 4 bases, the J end lost 0 bases, and 14 bases lay between the germline ends. CDR3 amino acids: CASSPAGDSSYEQYF. In DNA, the CDR3 is TGCGCCAGCAGCCCCGCCGGCGACAGCTCCTACGAGCAGTACTTC.

The count of this clone is one. This chain connects TRBV19 to TRBJ1-2; D is possibly TRBD1 (6 bases). Germline lookup yields CDR1 LNHDA and CDR2 SQIVND (reference sequence). The V end lost 2 bases, the J end lost 1 base, and 17 bases lay between the germline ends. The CDR3 extends over 17 amino acids. For the CDR3, the DNA is TGTGCCAGTAGTATAAGGGACAAGTCCGACTTTAACTATGGCTACACCTTC. It specifies CASSIRDKSDFNYGYTF.

V and J are TRBV11-2 and TRBJ2-7; 10 bases are a match to TRBD2. Germline trimming cut 2 bases from V and 7 bases from J; bases unmatched to any gene: 5. The CDR3 is made up of 14 amino acids. From germline, CDR1 is SGHAT and CDR2 FQNNGV. In nucleotides, the CDR3 is TGTGCCAGCAGCTTAAAAGCGGGGGGGCTGGAGCAGTACTTC. Protein: CASSLKAGGLEQYF.

The gene calls are TRBV7-3 and TRBJ1-2; D not certain. Trimming left V 0 bases short and J 6 bases short, with 14 bases between. Per the germline V gene, CDR1 is SGHTA and CDR2 is FQGTGA. This CDR3 comprises 15 residues. The CDR3 here is CASSLTGTDGNGYTF. Here the CDR3 DNA reads TGTGCCAGCAGCTTAACTGGAACAGACGGAAATGGCTACACCTTC. The full variable domain, its missing parts supplied by reference TRBV7-3 and TRBJ1-2, is GAGVSQTPSNKVTEKGKYVELRCDPISGHTALYWYRQSLGQGPEFLIYFQGTGAADDSGLPNDRFFAVRPEGSVSTLKIQRTERGDSAVYLCASSLTGTDGNGYTFGSGTRLTVV.

The chain couples TRBV29-1 to TRBJ1-2, with a tentative D call TRBD1 (6 bases). V was clipped by 6 bases and J by 0 bases, with 11 bases between them. The CDR3 spans 13 residues. The germline V gene has CDR1 SQVTM and CDR2 ANQGSEA. DNA for the CDR3: TGCAGCGTCGTCGGGACAACTAACTATGGCTACACCTTC. Its protein is CSVVGTTNYGYTF.

This chain connects TRBV7-3 to TRBJ1-6, with D perhaps TRBD1 (5 bases). Per germline, CDR1 SGHTA and CDR2 FQGTGA. CDR3 length: 17 amino acids. With 0 bases removed from V and 6 bases from J, the gap between germline ends came to 15 bases. The CDR3 DNA sequence: TGTGCCAGCAGCTTAACGGCTAGGGGCTATAGTAATTCACCCCTCCACTTT. This sequence encodes CASSLTARGYSNSPLHF.

The genes are TRBV19 and TRBJ1-1, with D possibly matching TRBD1 (6 bases). Germline lookup yields CDR1 LNHDA and CDR2 SQIVND (reference sequence). The CDR3 runs to 12 residues. V gave up 7 bases and J gave up 4 bases, with 10 bases separating them. CDR3 DNA sequence: TGTGCCAGTAATGACAGGTCCACTGAAGCTTTCTTT. Translating gives CASNDRSTEAFF.

The chain has TRBV14 and TRBJ1-1, with 8 bases lining up with TRBD1. CDR3 size: 16 residues. V dropped 1 base and J dropped 5; count of bases not matched to a gene: 9. CDR1 is SGHDN, CDR2 FVKESK, per germline. For the CDR3, the DNA is TGTGCCAGCAGCCAAGCGTCAGGGGGCCGTATGACTGAAGCTTTCTTT. This sequence encodes CASSQASGGRMTEAFF.

This sequence joins TRBV7-9 and TRBJ2-3; 13 bases map to TRBD2. Germline CDR1 SEHNR, CDR2 FQNEAQ (reference sequence). The V and J ends lost 5 bases and 0 bases, in that order; junction bases with no gene match: 5. The CDR3 is 17 residues long. The CDR3 loop is CASSTTSGGTSTDTQYF. The CDR3 coding sequence is TGTGCCAGCAGCACGACTAGCGGGGGGACTAGCACAGATACGCAGTATTTT.

This chain connects TRBV5-1 to TRBJ1-2, with TRBD1 matching over 9 bases. Germline values: CDR1 SGHRS, CDR2 YFSETQ. The ends lost 2 bases at V and 8 bases at J; junction bases unmatched: 7. The CDR3 totals 14 residues. The CDR3 DNA reads as TGCGCCAGCAGCTTAGGACAGGGGCTAGGCGGCTACACCTTC. The encoded protein is CASSLGQGLGGYTF.

The chain employs TRBV7-3 and TRBJ2-1, with 11 bases identical to TRBD1. J gave up 3 bases and V 5 bases, and 9 bases lay outside the gene matches. The CDR3 has 17 amino acids. The germline CDR1 and CDR2 sequences are SGHTA and FQGTGA. CDR3 protein: CASSPPGGQGVYNEQFF. CDR3 coding DNA: TGTGCCAGCAGCCCGCCGGGGGGACAGGGGGTCTACAATGAGCAGTTCTTC. The entire variable domain, with the rest obtained from reference TRBV7-3 and TRBJ2-1, is as follows: GAGVSQTPSNKVTEKGKYVELRCDPISGHTALYWYRQSLGQGPEFLIYFQGTGAADDSGLPNDRFFAVRPEGSVSTLKIQRTERGDSAVYLCASSPPGGQGVYNEQFFGPGTRLTVL.

CDR3: CAIRAGTGGWGQETQYF. CDR3 nucleotide sequence: TGTGCCATCAGAGCCGGGACAGGGGGGTGGGGGCAAGAGACCCAGTACTTC. The gene calls are TRBV10-3 and TRBJ2-5, with 11 bases lining up with TRBD1. The germline gives CDR1 ENHRY, CDR2 SYGVKD. V lost 6 bases to trimming and J lost 2 bases; unmatched junction nucleotides: 11. The CDR3 covers 17 residues.

V is TRBV4-1 and J is TRBJ1-3, with TRBD1 matching over 7 bases. The germline V gene has CDR1 MGHRA and CDR2 YSYEKL. Unmatched junction bases numbered 5, after V lost 2 bases and J lost 4 bases. CDR3 length: 15 amino acids. The CDR3 spells CASSQYAQGGNTIYF. CDR3 nucleotide sequence: TGCGCCAGCAGCCAATATGCACAGGGGGGAAACACCATATATTTT.